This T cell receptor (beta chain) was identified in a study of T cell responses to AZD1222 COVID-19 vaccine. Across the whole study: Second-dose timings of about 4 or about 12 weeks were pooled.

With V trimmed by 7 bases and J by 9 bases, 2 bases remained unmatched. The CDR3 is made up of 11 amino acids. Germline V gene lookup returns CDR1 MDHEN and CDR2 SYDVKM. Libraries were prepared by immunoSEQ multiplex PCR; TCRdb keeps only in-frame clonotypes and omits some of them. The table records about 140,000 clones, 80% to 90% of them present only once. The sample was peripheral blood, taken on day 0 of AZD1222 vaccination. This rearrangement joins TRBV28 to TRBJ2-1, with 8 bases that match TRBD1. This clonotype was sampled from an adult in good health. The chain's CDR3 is CASTDRAEQFF. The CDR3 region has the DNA TGTGCCAGCACGGACAGGGCTGAGCAGTTCTTC. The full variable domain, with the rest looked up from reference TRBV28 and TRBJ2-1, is DVKVTQSSRYLVKRTGEKVFLECVQDMDHENMFWYRQDPGLGLRLIYFSYDVKMKEKGDIPEGYSVSREKKERFSLILESASTNQTSMYLCASTDRAEQFFGPGTRLTVL.